This T cell receptor beta chain was captured in a study of T cells after yellow fever vaccination. For the study at large: Where fractions had low cell numbers, libraries were prepared from them with the SMART-Seq v4 Ultra Low Input RNA kit.

In its sample, this clonotype was seen many times. Its antigen is unknown. Study conclusions and caveats: Researchers noted that a small share of clonotypes showed up in both CD4 and CD8 compartments. Re-detected after boosting: most primary clones, 96% of CD4 and 75% to 90% of CD8.

TCRdb re-called the 5' RACE reads through MiXCR, storing one row per CDR3 protein. The table lists about 320,000 distinct CDR3 sequences, 3.5% to 5% of them singletons. This TCR was sampled from a young man who received the YFV17D yellow fever vaccine. Here the sequenced sample was PBMCs, taken 15 days after the yellow fever booster vaccination.

The CDR3 protein is CAISGLAGSTDTQYF. CDR3 sequence (DNA): TGTGCCATCAGCGGACTAGCGGGGAGCACAGATACGCAGTATTTT. This chain joins TRBV10-3 and TRBJ2-3; 12 bases align to TRBD2. V gave up 6 bases and J gave up 0 bases; unmatched junction bases: 1. This CDR3 is 15 amino acids long. The germline gives CDR1 ENHRY, CDR2 SYGVKD.